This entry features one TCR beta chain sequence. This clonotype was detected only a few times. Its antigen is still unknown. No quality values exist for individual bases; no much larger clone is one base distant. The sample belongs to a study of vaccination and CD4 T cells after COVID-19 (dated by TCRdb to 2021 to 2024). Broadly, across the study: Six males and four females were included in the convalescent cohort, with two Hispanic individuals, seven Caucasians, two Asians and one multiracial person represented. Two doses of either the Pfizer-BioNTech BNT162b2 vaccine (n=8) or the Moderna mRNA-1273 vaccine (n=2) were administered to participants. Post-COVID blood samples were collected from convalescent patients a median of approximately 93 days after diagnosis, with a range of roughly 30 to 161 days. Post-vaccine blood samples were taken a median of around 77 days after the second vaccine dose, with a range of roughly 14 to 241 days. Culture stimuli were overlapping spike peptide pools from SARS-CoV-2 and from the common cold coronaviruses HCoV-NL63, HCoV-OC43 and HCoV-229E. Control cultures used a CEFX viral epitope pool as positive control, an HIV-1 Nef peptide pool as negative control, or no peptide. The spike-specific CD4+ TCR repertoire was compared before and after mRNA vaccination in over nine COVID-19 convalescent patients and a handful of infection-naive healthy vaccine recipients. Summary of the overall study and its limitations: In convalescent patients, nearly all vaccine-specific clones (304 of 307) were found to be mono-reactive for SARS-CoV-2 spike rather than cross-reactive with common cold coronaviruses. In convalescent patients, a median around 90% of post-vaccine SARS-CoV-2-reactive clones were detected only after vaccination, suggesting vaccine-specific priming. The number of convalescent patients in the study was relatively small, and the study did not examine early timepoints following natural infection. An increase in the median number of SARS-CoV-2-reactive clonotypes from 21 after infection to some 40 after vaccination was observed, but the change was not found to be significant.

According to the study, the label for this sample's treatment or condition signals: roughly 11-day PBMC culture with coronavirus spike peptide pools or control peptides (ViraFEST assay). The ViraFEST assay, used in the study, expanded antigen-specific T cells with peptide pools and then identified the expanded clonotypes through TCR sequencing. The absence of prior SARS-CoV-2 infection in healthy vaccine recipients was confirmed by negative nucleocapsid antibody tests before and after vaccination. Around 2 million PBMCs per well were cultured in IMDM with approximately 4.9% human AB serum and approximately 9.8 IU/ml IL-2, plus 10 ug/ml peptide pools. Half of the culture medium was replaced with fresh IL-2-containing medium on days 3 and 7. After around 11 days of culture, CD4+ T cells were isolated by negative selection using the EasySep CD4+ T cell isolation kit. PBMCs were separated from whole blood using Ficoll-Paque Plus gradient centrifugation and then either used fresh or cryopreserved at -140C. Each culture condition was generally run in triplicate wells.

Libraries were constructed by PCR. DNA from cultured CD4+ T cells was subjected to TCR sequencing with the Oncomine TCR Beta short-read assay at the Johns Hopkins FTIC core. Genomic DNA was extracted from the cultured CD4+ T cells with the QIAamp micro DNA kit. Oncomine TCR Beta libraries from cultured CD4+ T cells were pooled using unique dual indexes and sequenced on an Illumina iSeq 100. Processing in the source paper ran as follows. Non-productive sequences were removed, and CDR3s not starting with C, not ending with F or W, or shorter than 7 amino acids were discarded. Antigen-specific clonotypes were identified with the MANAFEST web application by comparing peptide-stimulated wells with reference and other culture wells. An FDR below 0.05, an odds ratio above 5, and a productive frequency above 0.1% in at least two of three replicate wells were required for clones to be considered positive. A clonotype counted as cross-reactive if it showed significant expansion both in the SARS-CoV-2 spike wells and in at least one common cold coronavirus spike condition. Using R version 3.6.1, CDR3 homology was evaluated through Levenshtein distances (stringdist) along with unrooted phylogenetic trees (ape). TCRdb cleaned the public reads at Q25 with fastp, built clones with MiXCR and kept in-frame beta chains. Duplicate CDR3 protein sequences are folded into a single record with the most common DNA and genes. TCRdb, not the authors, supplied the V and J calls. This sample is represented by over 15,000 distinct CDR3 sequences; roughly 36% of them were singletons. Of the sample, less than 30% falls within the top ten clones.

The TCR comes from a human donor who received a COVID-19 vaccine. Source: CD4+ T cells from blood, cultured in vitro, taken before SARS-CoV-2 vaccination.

The nucleotides are TGTGCCAGCTCAGTGGGACAGGGATTTAACACTGAAGCTTTCTTT. Its product reads: CASSVGQGFNTEAFF. The chain is encoded by TRBV18 joined to TRBJ1-1; 9 of the junction bases match TRBD1. CDR3 length: 15 amino acids, cysteine to phenylalanine. This entry keeps only the CDR3 DNA: 45 bases, framed from base 1. Reading the germline V gene gives CDR1 KGHSH and CDR2 LQKENI. V has 5 bases trimmed and J has 2 bases trimmed; junction bases matching no gene number 6.